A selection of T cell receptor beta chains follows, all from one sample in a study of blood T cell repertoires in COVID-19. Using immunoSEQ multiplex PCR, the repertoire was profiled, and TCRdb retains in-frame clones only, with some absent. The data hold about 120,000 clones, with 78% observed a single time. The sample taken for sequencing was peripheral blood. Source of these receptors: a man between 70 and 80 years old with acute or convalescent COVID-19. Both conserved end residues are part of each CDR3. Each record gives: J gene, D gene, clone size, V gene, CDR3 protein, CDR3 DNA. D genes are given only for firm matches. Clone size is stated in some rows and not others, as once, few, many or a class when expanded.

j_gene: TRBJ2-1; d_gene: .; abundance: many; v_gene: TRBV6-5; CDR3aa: CASSQGTYNEQFF; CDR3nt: TGTGCCAGCAGCCAGGGTACCTACAATGAGCAGTTCTTC
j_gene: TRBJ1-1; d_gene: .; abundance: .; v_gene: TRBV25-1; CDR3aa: CASSLRGGGAEAFF; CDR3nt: TGTGCCAGCAGCCTTAGAGGCGGGGGGGCTGAAGCTTTCTTT
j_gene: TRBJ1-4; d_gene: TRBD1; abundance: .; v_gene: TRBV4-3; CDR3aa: CASSQDVRQGSNEKLFF; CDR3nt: TGCGCCAGCAGCCAAGATGTCCGACAGGGATCTAATGAAAAACTGTTTTTT
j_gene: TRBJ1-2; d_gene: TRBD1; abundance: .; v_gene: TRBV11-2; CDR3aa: CASSPDRGGGYTF; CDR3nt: TGTGCCAGCAGCCCGGACAGGGGGGGTGGCTACACCTTC
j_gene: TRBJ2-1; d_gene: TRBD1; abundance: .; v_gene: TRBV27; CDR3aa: CASSTPGQGDNEQFF; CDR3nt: TGTGCCAGCAGTACCCCGGGACAGGGCGACAATGAGCAGTTCTTC
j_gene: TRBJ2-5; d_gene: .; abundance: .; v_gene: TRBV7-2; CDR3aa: CASSSVPAATTQYF; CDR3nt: TGTGCCAGCAGCTCAGTCCCAGCGGCAACGACCCAGTACTTC
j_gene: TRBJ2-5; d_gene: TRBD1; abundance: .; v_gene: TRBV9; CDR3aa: CASSLTGSQETQYF; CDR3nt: TGTGCCAGCAGCTTGACAGGGTCCCAAGAGACCCAGTACTTC
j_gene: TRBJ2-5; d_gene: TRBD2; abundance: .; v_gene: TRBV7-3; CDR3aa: CASSSYSGGYQETQYF; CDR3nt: TGTGCCAGCAGCTCCTATAGCGGGGGTTACCAAGAGACCCAGTACTTC
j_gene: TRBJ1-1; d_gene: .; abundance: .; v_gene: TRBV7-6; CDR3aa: CASSDTTLDTEAFF; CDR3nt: TGTGCCAGCAGTGACACGACCCTTGACACTGAAGCTTTCTTT
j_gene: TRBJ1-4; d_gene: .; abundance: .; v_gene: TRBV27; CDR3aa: CASRRSSTNEKLFF; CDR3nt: TGTGCCAGCAGAAGGAGTTCAACTAATGAAAAACTGTTTTTT
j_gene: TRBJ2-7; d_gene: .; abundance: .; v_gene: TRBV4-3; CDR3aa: CASSQGPGEGYEQYF; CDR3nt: TGCGCCAGCAGCCAAGGTCCAGGGGAAGGCTACGAGCAGTACTTC
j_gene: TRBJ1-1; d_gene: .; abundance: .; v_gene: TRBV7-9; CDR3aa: CASSLSPEAFF; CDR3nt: TGTGCCAGCAGCTTATCCCCCGAGGCTTTCTTT
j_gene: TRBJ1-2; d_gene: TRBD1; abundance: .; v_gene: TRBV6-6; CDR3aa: CASSYTRTGDYGYTF; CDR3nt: TGTGCCAGCAGTTACACCCGGACAGGGGACTATGGCTACACCTTC
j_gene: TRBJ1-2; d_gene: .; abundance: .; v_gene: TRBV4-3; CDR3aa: CASSQDHRVVSYGYTF; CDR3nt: TGCGCCAGCAGCCAAGATCACAGGGTAGTTAGCTATGGCTACACCTTC
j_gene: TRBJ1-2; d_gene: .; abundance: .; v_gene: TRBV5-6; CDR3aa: CASSLEVGSGNYGYTF; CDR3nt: TGTGCCAGCAGCTTGGAGGTGGGTTCGGGGAACTATGGCTACACCTTC
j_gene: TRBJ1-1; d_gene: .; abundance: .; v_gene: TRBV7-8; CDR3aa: CASTLNGVGGRAFF; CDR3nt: TGTGCCAGCACCCTAAATGGGGTCGGGGGTCGGGCTTTCTTT
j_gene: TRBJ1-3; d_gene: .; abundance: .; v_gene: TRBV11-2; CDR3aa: CASCGGGSSGNTIYF; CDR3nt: TGTGCCAGCTGCGGGGGGGGCTCCTCTGGAAACACCATATATTTT
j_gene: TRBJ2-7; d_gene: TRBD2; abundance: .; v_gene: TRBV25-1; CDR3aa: CASLPPTSGDYEQYF; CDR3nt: TGTGCCAGCCTCCCCCCAACTAGCGGGGACTACGAGCAGTACTTC
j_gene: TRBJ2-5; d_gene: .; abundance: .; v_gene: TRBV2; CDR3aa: CASSEAEFQETQYF; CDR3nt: TGTGCCAGCAGTGAAGCGGAGTTCCAAGAGACCCAGTACTTC
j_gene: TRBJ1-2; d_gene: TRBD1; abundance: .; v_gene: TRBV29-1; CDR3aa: CSVDRQGMRYTF; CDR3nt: TGCAGCGTTGACCGACAGGGTATGCGCTACACCTTC
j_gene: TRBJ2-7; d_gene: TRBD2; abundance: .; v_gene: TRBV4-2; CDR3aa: CASSQEVSGGTYEQYF; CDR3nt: TGTGCCAGCAGCCAAGAGGTTAGCGGGGGGACATACGAGCAGTACTTC
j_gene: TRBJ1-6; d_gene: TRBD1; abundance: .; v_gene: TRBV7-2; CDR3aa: CASSKDRERNSPLHF; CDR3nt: TGTGCCAGCAGCAAAGACAGGGAGCGGAATTCACCCCTCCACTTT
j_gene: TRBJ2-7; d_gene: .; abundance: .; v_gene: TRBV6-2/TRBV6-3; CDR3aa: CASSYKRVSSYEQYF; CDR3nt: TGTGCCAGCAGTTACAAGCGGGTTAGCTCCTACGAGCAGTACTTC
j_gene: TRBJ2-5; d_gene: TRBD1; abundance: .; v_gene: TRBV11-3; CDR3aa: CASSPRTGYQETQYF; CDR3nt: TGTGCCAGCAGCCCGAGGACAGGGTACCAAGAGACCCAGTACTTC
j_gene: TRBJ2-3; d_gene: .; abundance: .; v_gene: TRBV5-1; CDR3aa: CASSLGVSAGTTDTQYF; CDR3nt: TGCGCCAGCAGCTTGGGAGTCTCGGCGGGGACCACAGATACGCAGTATTTT
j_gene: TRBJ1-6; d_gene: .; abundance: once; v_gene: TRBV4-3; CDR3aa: CASSQDRGRVGSPLHF; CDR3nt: TGCGCCAGCAGCCAAGATCGGGGGAGGGTTGGATCACCCCTCCACTTT
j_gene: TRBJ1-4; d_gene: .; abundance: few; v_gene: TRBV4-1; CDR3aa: CASSQERGATNEKLFF; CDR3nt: TGCGCCAGCAGCCAAGAGCGCGGCGCAACTAATGAAAAACTGTTTTTT
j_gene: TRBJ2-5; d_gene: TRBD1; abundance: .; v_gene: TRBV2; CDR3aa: CASRGDRYQETQYF; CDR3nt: TGTGCCAGCAGGGGGGACAGGTACCAAGAGACCCAGTACTTC
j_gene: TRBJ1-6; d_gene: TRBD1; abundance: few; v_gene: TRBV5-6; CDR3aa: CASSTTGDFNSPLHF; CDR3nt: TGTGCCAGCAGCACCACAGGGGATTTTAATTCACCCCTCCACTTT
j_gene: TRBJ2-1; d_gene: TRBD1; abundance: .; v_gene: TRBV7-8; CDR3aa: CASSRGQDEQFF; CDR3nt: TGTGCCAGCAGCCGCGGACAGGATGAGCAGTTCTTC